Included here is one T cell receptor (beta chain) sequence, with context. Its antigen is not known. TCRdb keeps only in-frame clones here, not all; method: immunoSEQ multiplex PCR. The sample has roughly 100,000 clones, over 80% seen once. This sample stems from a study of T cell responses to AZD1222 COVID-19 vaccine. General study results and limits: Vaccination with two AZD1222 doses was followed by a rise in Spike-specific TCR breadth and depth. Only a handful of AZD1222 recipients, five to seven in all, had baseline seropositivity.

The TCR comes from an adult in good health. The sequenced sample was peripheral blood, obtained on day 0 of AZD1222 vaccination.

The CDR3 spells CATSRGRETQYF. The CDR3 DNA follows: TGTGCCACCAGCAGGGGGAGGGAGACCCAGTACTTC. V and J are TRBV15 and TRBJ2-5; D is possibly TRBD2 (6 bases). CDR1 and CDR2 from the germline V gene are LNHNV and YYDKDF (reference sequence). The CDR3 loop spans 12 amino acids. V lost 3 bases, J lost 5 bases, and 7 bases lay in between.